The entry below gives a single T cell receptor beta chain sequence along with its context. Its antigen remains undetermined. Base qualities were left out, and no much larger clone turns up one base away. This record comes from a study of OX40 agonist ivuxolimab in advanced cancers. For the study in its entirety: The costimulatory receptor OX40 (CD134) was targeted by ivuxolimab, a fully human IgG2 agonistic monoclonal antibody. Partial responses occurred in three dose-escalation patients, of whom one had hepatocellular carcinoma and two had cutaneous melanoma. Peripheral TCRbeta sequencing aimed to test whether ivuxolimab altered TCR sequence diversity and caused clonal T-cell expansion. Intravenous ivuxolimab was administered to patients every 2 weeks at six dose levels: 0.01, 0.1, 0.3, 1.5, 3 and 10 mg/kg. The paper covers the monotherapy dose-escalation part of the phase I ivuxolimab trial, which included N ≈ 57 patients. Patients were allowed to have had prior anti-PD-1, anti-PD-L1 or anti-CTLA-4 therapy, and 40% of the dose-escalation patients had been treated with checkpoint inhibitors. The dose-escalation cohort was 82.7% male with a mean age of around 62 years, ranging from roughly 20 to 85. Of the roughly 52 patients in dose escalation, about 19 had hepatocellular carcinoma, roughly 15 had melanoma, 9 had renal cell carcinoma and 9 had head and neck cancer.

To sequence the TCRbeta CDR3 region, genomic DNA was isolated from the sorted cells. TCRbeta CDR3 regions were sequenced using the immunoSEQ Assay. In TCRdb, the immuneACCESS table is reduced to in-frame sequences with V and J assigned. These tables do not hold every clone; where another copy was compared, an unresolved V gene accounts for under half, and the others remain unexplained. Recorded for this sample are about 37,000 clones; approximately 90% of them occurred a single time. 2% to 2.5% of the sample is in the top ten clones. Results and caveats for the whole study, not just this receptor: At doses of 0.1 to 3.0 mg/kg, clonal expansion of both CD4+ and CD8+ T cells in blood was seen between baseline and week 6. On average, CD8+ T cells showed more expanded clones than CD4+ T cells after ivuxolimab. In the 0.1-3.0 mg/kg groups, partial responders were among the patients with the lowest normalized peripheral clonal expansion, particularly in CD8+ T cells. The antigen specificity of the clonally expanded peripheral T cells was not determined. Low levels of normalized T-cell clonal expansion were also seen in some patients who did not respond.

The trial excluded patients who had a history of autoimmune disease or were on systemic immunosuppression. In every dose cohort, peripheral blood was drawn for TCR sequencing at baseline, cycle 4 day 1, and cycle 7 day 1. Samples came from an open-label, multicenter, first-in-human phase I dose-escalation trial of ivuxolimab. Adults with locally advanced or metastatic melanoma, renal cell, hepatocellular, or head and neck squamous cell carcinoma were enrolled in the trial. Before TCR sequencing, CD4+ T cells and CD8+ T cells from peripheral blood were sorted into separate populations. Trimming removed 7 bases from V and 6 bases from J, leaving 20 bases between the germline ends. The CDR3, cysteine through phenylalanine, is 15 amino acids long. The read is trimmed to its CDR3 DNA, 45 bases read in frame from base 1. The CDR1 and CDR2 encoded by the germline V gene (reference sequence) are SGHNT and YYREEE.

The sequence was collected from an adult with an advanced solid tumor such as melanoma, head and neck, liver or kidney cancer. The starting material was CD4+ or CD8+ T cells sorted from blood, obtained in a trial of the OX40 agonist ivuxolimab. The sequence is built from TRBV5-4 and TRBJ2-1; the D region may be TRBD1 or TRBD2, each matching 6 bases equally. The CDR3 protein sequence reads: CASSRGQDRFNEQFF. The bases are TGTGCCAGCTCCCGGGGGCAGGATCGCTTCAATGAGCAGTTCTTC.